The 8 T cell receptor beta chains in this list originate from one sample, sequenced in a study of T-cell reconstitution after alpha-beta-depleted transplantation in children. TCRbeta library construction was performed incorporating unique molecular identifiers. TCRdb re-called the PCR reads with MiXCR, one entry per CDR3 protein. The table records hundreds of thousands of distinct CDR3 sequences, 11% of them present only once. Sequenced here: peripheral blood, sampled 180 days after TCRalphabeta/CD19-depleted stem cell transplant. Receptor source: a male patient aged 2 to 10 who had a stem cell transplant for chronic granulomatous disease, so the T cells may come from the graft donor.

This clonotype was seen at least ten times. The CDR3 region is CSVRRTGSSGTRVSHEQFF. The CDR3, as DNA: TGCAGCGTCAGAAGGACAGGATCGAGTGGTACTAGAGTCTCTCATGAGCAGTTCTTC. This chain connects TRBV29-1 to TRBJ2-1; the match to TRBD1 covers 7 bases. CDR1 is SQVTM, CDR2 ANQGSEA, per germline. CDR3 size: 19 residues. After removal of 6 bases from V and 8 bases from J, the junction contained 28 bases not matched to a gene.

This clonotype has a count of ten or more. The V call is TRBV12-3 or TRBV12-4, the J call TRBJ2-5; 10 nucleotides match TRBD2. V was clipped by 5 bases and J by 2 bases; unmatched bases: 14. The CDR3 loop spans 18 amino acids. The CDR3 here is CASSPGQGASGGQETQYF. The CDR3 nucleotides are TGTGCCAGCAGTCCCGGACAGGGTGCTAGCGGGGGACAAGAGACCCAGTACTTC.

CDR3 protein: CASSSPGTGETQYF. CDR3 bases: TGTGCCAGCAGCTCCCCCGGGACGGGGGAGACCCAGTACTTC. The V gene is TRBV7-9, the J gene TRBJ2-5; D tentatively fits TRBD1 or TRBD2 (5 bases each). CDR3 size: 14 residues. CDR1 is SEHNR and CDR2 is FQNEAQ in the germline V gene (reference sequence). The V and J ends lost 4 bases and 5 bases respectively, with 14 bases between them. Based on the CDR3 plus reference TRBV7-9 and TRBJ2-5, the full variable domain is DTGVSQNPRHKITKRGQNVTFRCDPISEHNRLYWYRQTLGQGPEFLTYFQNEAQLEKSRLLSDRFSAERPKGSFSTLEIQRTEQGDSAMYLCASSSPGTGETQYFGPGTRLLVL.

This clonotype came up many times. CDR3 DNA: TGTGCCAGCAGCTTGGAGGGGACACCTCTTAACCAGGCGCAGTATTTT. This gives the protein CASSLEGTPLNQAQYF. The chain joins TRBV5-5 to TRBJ2-3; possible D gene TRBD1, 6 bases. The CDR3 length is 16 residues. Germline CDR1 and CDR2: SGHKS and YYEKEE (reference sequence). Between the trimmed V and J ends, which lost 0 bases and 10 bases, there was a span of 21 bases.

The table lists this clonotype with a few counts. The chain combines TRBV11-1 with TRBJ2-3; the D gene is possibly TRBD2 (6 bases). The V gene's germline CDR1 is SGHAT and CDR2 FQDESV (reference sequence). The CDR3 runs 18 residues. Trimming removed 5 bases from V and 2 bases from J, with 23 bases in between. Here the CDR3 reads CASSRHERRDSYTDTQYF. The CDR3 bases are TGTGCCAGCAGCCGGCATGAGCGGAGGGATTCTTACACAGATACGCAGTATTTT.

This clonotype was observed many times. The chain joins TRBV20-1 to TRBJ2-7, with 7 bases identical to TRBD2. The germline V gene has CDR1 DFQATT and CDR2 SNEGSKA (reference sequence). Losses at the gene ends were 4 bases for V and 3 bases for J; bases not matched to a gene: 12. This CDR3 contains 15 residues. The chain's CDR3 is CSATSREAAFYEQYF. The CDR3 coding sequence is TGCAGTGCTACTTCCCGGGAGGCCGCCTTCTACGAGCAGTACTTC.

In its sample, this clonotype was seen many times. The V call is TRBV20-1, the J call TRBJ2-3, with 11 positions matching TRBD2. Germline CDR1 is DFQATT and CDR2 is SNEGSKA (reference sequence). V gave up 1 base and J gave up 0 bases; unmatched junction bases: 3. This CDR3 is 16 amino acids long. CDR3 residues: CSARAGLAASTDTQYF. The CDR3, as DNA: TGCAGTGCTAGAGCGGGACTAGCGGCTAGCACAGATACGCAGTATTTT.

The table lists this clonotype with a few counts. This chain links TRBV30 with TRBJ1-5; a possible D gene is TRBD1 (5 bases). V lost 1 base to trimming and J lost 3 bases, with 7 bases between them. The germline V gene encodes CDR1 GTSNPN and CDR2 SVGIG (reference sequence). CDR3 length: 13 amino acids. CDR3 in amino acids: CAWSGGPNQPQHF. Written as DNA, the CDR3 is TGTGCCTGGAGTGGGGGCCCCAATCAGCCCCAGCATTTT.